This TCR beta chain stems from a study of T cells in localized non-small cell lung cancer. Study-wide results and limits: Paired adjacent lung recovered a median approximately 57 of the top 100 tumor clones. There was higher T cell clonality in uninvolved adjacent lung than in tumor, and it was highest there.

TCRdb keeps only in-frame clones here, not all; method: immunoSEQ multiplex PCR. The table has 130,000 or so clones, 89% seen once; the top ten hold about 1.5%. Comments on this clone: The antigen remains undetermined.

The V gene lost 1 base and the J gene lost 0 bases, with 10 bases spanning the gap. Germline values: CDR1 SGHTA, CDR2 FQGNSA. CDR3 length equals 16 residues. The chain couples TRBV7-2 to TRBJ2-1; D is unresolved. The sample here was peripheral blood, taken before any cancer treatment. This TCR came from an older female donor with stage I lung adenocarcinoma. The CDR3 DNA reads as TGTGCCAGCAGCTTAGGAGACTGGCGCTCCTACAATGAGCAGTTCTTC. This gives the protein CASSLGDWRSYNEQFF.